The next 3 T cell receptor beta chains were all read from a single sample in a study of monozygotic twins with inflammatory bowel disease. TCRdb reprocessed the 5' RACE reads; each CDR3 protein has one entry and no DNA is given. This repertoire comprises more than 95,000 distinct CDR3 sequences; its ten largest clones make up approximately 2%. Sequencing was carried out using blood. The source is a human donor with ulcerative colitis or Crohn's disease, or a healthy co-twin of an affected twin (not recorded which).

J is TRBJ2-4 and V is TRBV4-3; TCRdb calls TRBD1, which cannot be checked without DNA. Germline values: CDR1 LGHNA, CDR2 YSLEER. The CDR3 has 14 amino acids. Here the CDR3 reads CASSQGGPKNIQYF.

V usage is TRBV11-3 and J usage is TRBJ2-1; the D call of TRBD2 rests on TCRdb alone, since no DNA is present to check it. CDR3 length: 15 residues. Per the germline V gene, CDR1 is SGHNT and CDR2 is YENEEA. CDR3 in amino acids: CASSSGLAGGYEQFF.

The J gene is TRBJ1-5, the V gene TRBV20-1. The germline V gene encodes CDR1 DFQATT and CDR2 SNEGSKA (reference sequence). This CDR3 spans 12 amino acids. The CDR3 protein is CSARDSIQPQHF.